This T cell receptor (beta chain) is from a study of blood T cell repertoires in COVID-19. Source study methods: Amplifying reference gene primers gave estimates of nucleated cell counts. The table came from immunoSEQ multiplex PCR; TCRdb's copy has only in-frame clones and leaves some out. That table is the source of V, J and clone size, and D and trimming were worked out from the DNA. Among about 130,000 clones listed, about 91% were seen once. Between the trimmed V and J ends, which lost 3 bases and 5 bases, there was a span of 13 bases. The CDR3 runs to 15 residues. Germline CDR1 and CDR2: SGHTA and FQGNSA. The count of this clone is one.

This chain connects TRBV7-2 to TRBJ1-4; maybe TRBD1 (5 bases). Sequenced material: peripheral blood. The sequence came from a man over 45 with acute or convalescent COVID-19. The CDR3 sequence: CASSFNQGANEKLFF. The CDR3 coding sequence is TGTGCCAGCAGCTTTAATCAAGGGGCGAATGAAAAACTGTTTTTT.